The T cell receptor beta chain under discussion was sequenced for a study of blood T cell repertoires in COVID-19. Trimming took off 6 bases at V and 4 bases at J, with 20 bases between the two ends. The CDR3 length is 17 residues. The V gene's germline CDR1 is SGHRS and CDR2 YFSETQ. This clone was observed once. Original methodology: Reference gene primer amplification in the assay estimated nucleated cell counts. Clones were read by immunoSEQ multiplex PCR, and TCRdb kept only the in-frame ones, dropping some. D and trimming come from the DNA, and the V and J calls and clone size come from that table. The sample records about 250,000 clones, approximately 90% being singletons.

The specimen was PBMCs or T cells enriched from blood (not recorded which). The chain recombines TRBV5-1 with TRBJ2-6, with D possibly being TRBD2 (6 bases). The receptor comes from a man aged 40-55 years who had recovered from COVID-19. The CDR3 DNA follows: TGCGCCAGCACCCCCCCAGGGAGGTCTGGCGGGGCCAACGTCCTGACTTTC. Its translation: CASTPPGRSGGANVLTF.